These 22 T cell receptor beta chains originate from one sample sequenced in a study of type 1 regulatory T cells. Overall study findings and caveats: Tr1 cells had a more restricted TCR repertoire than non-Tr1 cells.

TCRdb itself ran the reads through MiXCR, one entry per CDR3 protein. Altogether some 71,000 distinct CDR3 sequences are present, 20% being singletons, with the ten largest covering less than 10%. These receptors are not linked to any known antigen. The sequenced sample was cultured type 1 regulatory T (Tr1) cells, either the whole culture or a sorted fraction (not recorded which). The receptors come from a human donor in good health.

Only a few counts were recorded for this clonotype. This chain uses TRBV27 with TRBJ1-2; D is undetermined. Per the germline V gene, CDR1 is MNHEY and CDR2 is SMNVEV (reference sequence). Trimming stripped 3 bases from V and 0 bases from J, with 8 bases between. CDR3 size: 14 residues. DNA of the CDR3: TGTGCCAGCAGTTTTCACGGAGCTAACTATGGCTACACCTTC. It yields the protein CASSFHGANYGYTF.

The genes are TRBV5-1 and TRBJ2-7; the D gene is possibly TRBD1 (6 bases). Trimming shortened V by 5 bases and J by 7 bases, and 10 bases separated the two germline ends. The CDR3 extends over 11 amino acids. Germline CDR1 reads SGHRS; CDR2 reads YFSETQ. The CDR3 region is CASRQTGEQYF. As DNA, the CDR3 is TGCGCCAGCAGGCAAACAGGGGAGCAGTACTTC.

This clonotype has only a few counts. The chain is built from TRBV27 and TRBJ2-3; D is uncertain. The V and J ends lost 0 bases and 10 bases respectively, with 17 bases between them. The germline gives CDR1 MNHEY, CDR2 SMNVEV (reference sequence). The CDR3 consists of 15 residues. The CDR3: CASSLSARSHLSQYF. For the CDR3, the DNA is TGTGCCAGCAGTTTATCGGCTAGAAGTCATCTTTCGCAGTATTTT.

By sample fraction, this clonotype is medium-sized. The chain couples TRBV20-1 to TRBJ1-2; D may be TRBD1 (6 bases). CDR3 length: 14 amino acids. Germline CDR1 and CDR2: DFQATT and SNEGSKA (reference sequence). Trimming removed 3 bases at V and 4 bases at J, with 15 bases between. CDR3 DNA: TGCAGTGCTAGGGGTCCCGGGACATTCTATGGCTACACCTTC. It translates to CSARGPGTFYGYTF.

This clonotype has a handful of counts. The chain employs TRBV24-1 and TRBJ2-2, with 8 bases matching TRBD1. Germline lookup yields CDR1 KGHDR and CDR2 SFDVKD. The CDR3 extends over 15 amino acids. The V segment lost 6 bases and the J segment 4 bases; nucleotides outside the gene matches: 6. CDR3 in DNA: TGTGCCACCAGTACTACGGACAGGGCCACCGGGGAGCTGTTTTTT. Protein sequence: CATSTTDRATGELFF.

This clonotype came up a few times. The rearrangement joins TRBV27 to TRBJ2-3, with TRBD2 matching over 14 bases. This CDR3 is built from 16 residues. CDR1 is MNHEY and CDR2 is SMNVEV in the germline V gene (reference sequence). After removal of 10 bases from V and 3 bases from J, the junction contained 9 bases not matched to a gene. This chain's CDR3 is CATTSGRAGVTDTQYF. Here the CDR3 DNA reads TGTGCCACGACTAGCGGGAGGGCCGGCGTGACAGATACGCAGTATTTT.

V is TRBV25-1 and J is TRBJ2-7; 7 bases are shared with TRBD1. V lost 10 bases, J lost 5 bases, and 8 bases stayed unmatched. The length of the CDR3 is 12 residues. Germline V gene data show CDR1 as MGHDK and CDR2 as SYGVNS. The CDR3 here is CATTGQAHEQYF. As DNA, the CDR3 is TGTGCCACCACCGGACAGGCCCACGAGCAGTACTTC.

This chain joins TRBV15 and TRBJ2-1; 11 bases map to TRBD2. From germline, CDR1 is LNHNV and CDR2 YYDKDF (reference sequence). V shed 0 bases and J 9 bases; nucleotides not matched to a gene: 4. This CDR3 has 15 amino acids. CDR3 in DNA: TGTGCCACCAGCAGAGATAGCGGGAGGGCCGTTGAGCAGTTCTTC. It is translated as CATSRDSGRAVEQFF.

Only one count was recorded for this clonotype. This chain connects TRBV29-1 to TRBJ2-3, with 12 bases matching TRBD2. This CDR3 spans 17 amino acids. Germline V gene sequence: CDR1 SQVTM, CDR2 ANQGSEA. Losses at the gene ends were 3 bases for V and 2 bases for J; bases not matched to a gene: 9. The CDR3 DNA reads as TGCAGCGTTGACAGTCCCACTAGCGGGGGGAACACAGATACGCAGTATTTT. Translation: CSVDSPTSGGNTDTQYF.

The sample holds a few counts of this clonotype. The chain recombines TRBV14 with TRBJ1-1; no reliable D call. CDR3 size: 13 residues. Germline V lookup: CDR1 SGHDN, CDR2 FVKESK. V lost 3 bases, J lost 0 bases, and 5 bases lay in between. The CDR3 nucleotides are TGTGCCAGCAGCCAGAACATGAACACTGAAGCTTTCTTT. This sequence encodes CASSQNMNTEAFF.

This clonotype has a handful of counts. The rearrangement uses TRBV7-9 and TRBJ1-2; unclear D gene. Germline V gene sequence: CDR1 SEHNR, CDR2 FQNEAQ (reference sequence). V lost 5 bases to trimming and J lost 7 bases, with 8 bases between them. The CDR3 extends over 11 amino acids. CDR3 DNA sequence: TGTGCCAGCAGCCCGGAGCGTGGCTACACCTTC. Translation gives CASSPERGYTF.

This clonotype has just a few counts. The chain's CDR3 is CASSPRQARGTDTQYF. The CDR3 DNA reads as TGTGCCAGCAGCCCCCGACAGGCTAGAGGCACAGATACGCAGTATTTT. V gene TRBV13 combines with J gene TRBJ2-3, with D tentatively TRBD1 (6 bases). The CDR3 loop spans 16 amino acids. V gave up 5 bases and J gave up 1 base, with 16 bases separating them. Looked up from germline, CDR1 is PRHDT and CDR2 is FYEKMQ (reference sequence).

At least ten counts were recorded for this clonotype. The CDR3 nucleotides are TGCAGTGCGAGGGACGTCTACGAGCAGTACTTC. Its protein product is CSARDVYEQYF. This chain links TRBV20-1 with TRBJ2-7, with D perhaps assigned TRBD1 or TRBD2 (5 bases each). There are 11 residues in the CDR3. Deletions cut 6 bases from V and 3 bases from J, with 9 bases between. Per the germline V gene, CDR1 is DFQATT and CDR2 is SNEGSKA (reference sequence).

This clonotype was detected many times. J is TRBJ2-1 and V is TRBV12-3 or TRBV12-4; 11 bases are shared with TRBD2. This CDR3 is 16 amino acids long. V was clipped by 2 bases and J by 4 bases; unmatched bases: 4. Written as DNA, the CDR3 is TGTGCCAGCAGTTTACGAACTAGCGGGAGTTACAATGAGCAGTTCTTC. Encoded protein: CASSLRTSGSYNEQFF.

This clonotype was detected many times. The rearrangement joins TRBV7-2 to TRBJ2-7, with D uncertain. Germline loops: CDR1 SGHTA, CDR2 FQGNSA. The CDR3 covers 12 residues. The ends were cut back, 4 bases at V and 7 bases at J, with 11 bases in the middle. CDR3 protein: CASSSNSREQYF. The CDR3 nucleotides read TGTGCCAGCAGCTCCAACTCGAGGGAGCAGTACTTC.

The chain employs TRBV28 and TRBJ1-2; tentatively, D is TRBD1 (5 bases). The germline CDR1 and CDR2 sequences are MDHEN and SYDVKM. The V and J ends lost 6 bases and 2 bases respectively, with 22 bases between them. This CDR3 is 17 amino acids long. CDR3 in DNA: TGTGCCAGCAGAATCCCAAGCGGGGGGGGATGGAACTATGGCTACACCTTC. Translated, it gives CASRIPSGGGWNYGYTF.

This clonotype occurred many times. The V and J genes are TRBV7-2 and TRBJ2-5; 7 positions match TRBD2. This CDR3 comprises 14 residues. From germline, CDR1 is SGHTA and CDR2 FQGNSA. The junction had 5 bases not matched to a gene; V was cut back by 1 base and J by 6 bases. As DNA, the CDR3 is TGTGCCAGCAGCTTAGTAACTAGCGCGAAGACCCAGTACTTC. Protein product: CASSLVTSAKTQYF.

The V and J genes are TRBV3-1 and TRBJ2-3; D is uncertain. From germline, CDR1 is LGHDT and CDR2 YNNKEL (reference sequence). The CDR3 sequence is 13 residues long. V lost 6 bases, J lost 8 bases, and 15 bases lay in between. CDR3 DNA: TGTGCCAGCAGTCCTGCCGCTAAGGGTACGCAGTATTTT. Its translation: CASSPAAKGTQYF.

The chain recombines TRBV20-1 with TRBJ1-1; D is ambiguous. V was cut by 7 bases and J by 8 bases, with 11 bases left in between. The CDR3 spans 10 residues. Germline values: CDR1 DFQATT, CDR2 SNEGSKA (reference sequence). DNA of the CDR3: TGCAGTGGGATTCGGACGGAAGCTTTCTTT. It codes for CSGIRTEAFF.

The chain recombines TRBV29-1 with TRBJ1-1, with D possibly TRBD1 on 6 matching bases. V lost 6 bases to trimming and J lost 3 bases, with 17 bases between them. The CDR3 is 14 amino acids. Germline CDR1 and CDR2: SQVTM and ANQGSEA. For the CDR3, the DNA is TGCAGCGTGCCGACGGCAGGGGCGGACACTGAAGCTTTCTTT. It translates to CSVPTAGADTEAFF.

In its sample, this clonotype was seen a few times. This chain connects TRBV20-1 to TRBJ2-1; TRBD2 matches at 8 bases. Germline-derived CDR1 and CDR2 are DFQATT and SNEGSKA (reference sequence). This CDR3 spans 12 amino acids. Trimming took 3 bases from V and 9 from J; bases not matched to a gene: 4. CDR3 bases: TGCAGTGCTAGCGGGAGGGTGTCTGAGCAGTTCTTC. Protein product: CSASGRVSEQFF.

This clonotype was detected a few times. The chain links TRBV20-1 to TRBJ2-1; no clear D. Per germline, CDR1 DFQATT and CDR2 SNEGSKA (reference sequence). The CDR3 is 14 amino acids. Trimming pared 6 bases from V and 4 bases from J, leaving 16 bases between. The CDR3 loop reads CSAPKVGQYNEQFF. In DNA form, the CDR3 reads TGCAGTGCGCCTAAAGTCGGCCAATACAATGAGCAGTTCTTC.